A selection of T cell receptor beta chains follows, all from one sample in a study of shared clonotypes between healthy human individuals. Data came from immunoSEQ multiplex PCR; TCRdb stores just in-frame clones and leaves some out. The sample shows fewer than 1.4 million clones, approximately 80% of them seen only once. The sample comprised memory CD4+ T cells from PBMCs. The source is a man younger than 35 in good health. Some clones in this sample may be carry-over from other donors' samples. Both conserved end residues are part of each CDR3. A D gene is named only where the DNA matches it firmly.

D gene | J gene | V gene | CDR3 protein
NA | TRBJ1-5 | TRBV20-1 | CSATRAQPQHF
NA | TRBJ2-5 | TRBV6-5 | CASSTKTGQETQYF
NA | TRBJ2-2 | TRBV18 | CASSQSNTGELFF
NA | TRBJ1-6 | TRBV27 | CASSLNFQANSPLHF
NA | TRBJ1-4 | TRBV7-8 | CASGAWGDEKLFF
TRBD2 | TRBJ2-1 | TRBV18 | CASSPGLAINEQFF
TRBD2 | TRBJ2-7 | TRBV27 | CASTGGRKYEQYF
NA | TRBJ2-4 | TRBV28 | CASNPYLVKSKNIQYF
TRBD2 | TRBJ2-1 | TRBV4-3 | CASSREDRGSQFF
NA | TRBJ2-1 | TRBV5-6 | CASRLGEREQFF
TRBD1 | TRBJ1-2 | TRBV28 | CASSFLRGRGYGYTF
NA | TRBJ2-1 | TRBV15 | CATSRELYLEQFF
NA | TRBJ2-1 | TRBV18 | CASSPPALNEQFF
TRBD2 | TRBJ2-5 | TRBV20-1 | CSLAGEETQYF
NA | TRBJ1-3 | TRBV30 | CACRLGGGGNTIYF
TRBD2 | TRBJ2-1 | TRBV9 | CASSVQGLAEYEQFF
NA | TRBJ1-2 | TRBV7-3 | CASAIGTGYGYTF
NA | TRBJ1-1 | TRBV7-9 | CASRPWTTSSPTEAFF
NA | TRBJ1-2 | TRBV11-2 | CASSLVSTPPRYTF
NA | TRBJ1-5 | TRBV6-6 | CASSRGSNQPQHF
NA | TRBJ2-2 | TRBV7-6 | CASSLAGAGELFF
NA | TRBJ1-3 | TRBV5-4 | CASSPGRSSGNTIYF
TRBD2 | TRBJ2-1 | TRBV12-5 | CASGGTSGSRNEQFF
NA | TRBJ2-2 | TRBV27 | CASRPRELASTGELFF
NA | TRBJ1-4 | TRBV28 | CASSFGLVNEKLFF
NA | TRBJ1-1 | TRBV7-3 | CASSRGSVGSVGRNTEAFF
TRBD1 | TRBJ2-1 | TRBV18 | CASSLYHGTGDYNEQFF
TRBD2 | TRBJ2-3 | TRBV5-1 | CASQELAGSDTQYF
NA | TRBJ2-2 | TRBV7-2 | CASSPPETANTGELFF
TRBD2 | TRBJ2-5 | TRBV10-1 | CASSVWTSGKETQYF
NA | TRBJ2-7 | TRBV7-2 | CASSLNRNSGEQYF
NA | TRBJ2-4 | TRBV9 | CASSVGGRGKNIQYF
NA | TRBJ1-3 | TRBV11-2 | CASSERLPRRPGNTIYF
TRBD2 | TRBJ2-5 | TRBV5-6 | CASSLTSGIETQYF
NA | TRBJ2-1 | TRBV18 | CASSPLSGNNEQFF
TRBD2 | TRBJ2-1 | TRBV4-2 | CASSLSTSGSYNEQFF
TRBD1 | TRBJ2-5 | TRBV5-4 | CASSSRDSRGTQYF
NA | TRBJ1-4 | TRBV5-1 | CASSRDNEKLFF
NA | TRBJ1-1 | TRBV28 | CASSLGGASEKAFF
TRBD1 | TRBJ2-6 | TRBV19 | CASSISRAGGLSGANVLTF
NA | TRBJ2-2 | TRBV2 | CASSLGQGGTGELFF
TRBD1 | TRBJ1-1 | TRBV27 | CASSWAGDRGRLTEAFF
NA | TRBJ2-7 | TRBV7-9 | CASSLEFPLEQYF
TRBD2 | TRBJ2-2 | TRBV5-5 | CASSFTSGTGELFF
NA | TRBJ1-1 | TRBV9 | CASSVRVGNAAEAFF
NA | TRBJ2-2 | TRBV10-3 | CATSADSRTGELFF
NA | TRBJ1-1 | TRBV19 | CASISRGVLQNTEAFF
NA | TRBJ1-1 | TRBV14 | CASSLNGRQNTEAFF
NA | TRBJ2-2 | TRBV7-9 | CASSPPEKTNTGELFF
NA | TRBJ2-3 | TRBV10-3 | CATEDTQSTDTQYF
NA | TRBJ2-7 | TRBV2 | CASSRGPGSSYEQYF
NA | TRBJ1-4 | TRBV18 | CASSQGYTANEKLFF
TRBD1 | TRBJ2-3 | TRBV6-1 | CASRRQGSDTQYF
NA | TRBJ1-2 | TRBV18 | CASSGQPNYGYTF
TRBD1 | TRBJ1-5 | TRBV7-2 | CASSPRQGAQPQHF
TRBD1 | TRBJ1-2 | TRBV19 | CASSLGQGRSYGYTF
NA | TRBJ1-3 | TRBV28 | CASSPSGHYVSGNTIYF
NA | TRBJ1-1 | TRBV5-1 | CASSLYGGDMNTEAFF
TRBD2 | TRBJ2-7 | TRBV28 | CASSNLKKLLTSGRAAEQYF